This record covers a single TCR beta chain. The source of the sample is a study of blood T cell repertoires in COVID-19. Overall study: The study drew acute and convalescent COVID-19 samples from the United States, Italy and Spain. Sample material is recorded as cDNA or gDNA derived from T cells, B-cell-depleted T cells, or PBMCs.

Original methodology: The assay estimated nucleated cells by amplifying reference gene primers. Profiled with immunoSEQ multiplex PCR; TCRdb holds only in-frame clones, not every one. The V and J calls and clone size come from that table; D and trimming were worked out from the DNA. The data hold about 150,000 clones, with about four fifths observed a single time. The CDR3 has 15 amino acids. CDR1 and CDR2 from the germline V gene are ENHRY and SYGVKD. Losses at the gene ends were 7 bases for V and 0 bases for J; bases not matched to a gene: 6. This rearrangement joins TRBV10-3 to TRBJ2-1; TRBD1 agrees at 7 bases. Source material: peripheral blood. This clonotype was sampled from a woman older than 75 with acute or convalescent COVID-19. The CDR3 protein is CAINRDRGSYNEQFF. Written as DNA, the CDR3 is TGTGCCATCAACCGGGACAGAGGCTCCTACAATGAGCAGTTCTTC.